This T cell receptor (beta chain) was sequenced in a study of beta chain features in type 1 diabetes. Trimming removed 6 bases from V and 4 bases from J; junction bases left unmatched: 6. The CDR3 has 14 residues. Germline CDR1 is KGHSH and CDR2 is LQKENI. This clone was detected a few times. Isolated RNA was reverse transcribed in full, so expressed TCRB transcripts were sequenced. Repertoires were generated with immunoSEQ multiplex PCR, while TCRdb's copy carries only in-frame clones and drops some. The sample carries about 360,000 clones, over 10% recorded once. The clonotype was recovered from a man between 18 and 29 years old in good health. The sample consisted of naive CD4+ T cells from blood. The chain uses TRBV18 and TRBJ1-1; 9 nucleotides match TRBD1. This CDR3 is CASSPDRGGTEAFF. In nucleotides, the CDR3 is TGTGCCAGCTCGCCGGACAGGGGCGGCACTGAAGCTTTCTTT.